A selection of T cell receptor beta chains follows, all from one sample in a study of post-analysis software for immune sequencing data. TCRdb reanalysed the PCR reads using MiXCR and keeps one entry per CDR3 protein. In the table there are roughly 600,000 distinct CDR3 sequences, roughly two fifths of which are singletons. The sequencing sample was made of blood. These receptors all stem from a girl aged 5-17 years with multiple sclerosis. Each CDR3 is given with its conserved first and last residue. A D gene is named only where the DNA matches it firmly. Clone sizes are given selectively: once, few, many, or a class where the clone is expanded.

size: NA; J: TRBJ1-2; V: TRBV7-2; D: NA; DNA: TGTGCCAGCAGCAGTAGCAAGGGGGGCAGAGGCTATGGCTACACCTTC; CDR3: CASSSSKGGRGYGYTF
size: few; J: TRBJ2-3; V: TRBV29-1; D: TRBD2; DNA: TGCAGCGTTGAAATCCTAGCGGCTAGCACAGATACGCAGTATTTT; CDR3: CSVEILAASTDTQYF
size: few; J: TRBJ1-4; V: TRBV12-3/TRBV12-4; D: NA; DNA: TGTGCCAGCAGAAGCGGAATCTCTAATGAAAAACTGTTTTTT; CDR3: CASRSGISNEKLFF
size: NA; J: TRBJ2-3; V: TRBV20-1; D: NA; DNA: TGCAGTGCCCTGACAACTAGCACAGATACGCAGTATTTT; CDR3: CSALTTSTDTQYF
size: few; J: TRBJ1-2; V: TRBV10-3; D: NA; DNA: TGTGCCATCAGACCAGGAGGGGGGGCGCGGAACTATGGCTACACCTTC; CDR3: CAIRPGGGARNYGYTF
size: NA; J: TRBJ1-2; V: TRBV25-1; D: NA; DNA: TGTGCCAGCAGTGACGAAGGGTATGGCTACACCTTC; CDR3: CASSDEGYGYTF
size: NA; J: TRBJ2-1; V: TRBV9; D: NA; DNA: TGTGCCAGCAGCGTAGCGGATGGAGGGCCCTACAATGAGCAGTTCTTC; CDR3: CASSVADGGPYNEQFF
size: NA; J: TRBJ1-5; V: TRBV6-5; D: TRBD1; DNA: TGTGCCAGCAGTTACAGGGGGCAGGACCAGCCCCTGCATTTT; CDR3: CASSYRGQDQPLHF
size: NA; J: TRBJ1-1; V: TRBV7-9; D: NA; DNA: TGTGCCAGCAGCTTAGCACAGGTGATCATGAACACTGAAGCTTTCTTT; CDR3: CASSLAQVIMNTEAFF
size: few; J: TRBJ2-7; V: TRBV29-1; D: TRBD2; DNA: TGCAGCGTTGAAGATGTCGGCAGGGAGGGGCAGTACTTC; CDR3: CSVEDVGREGQYF
size: NA; J: TRBJ2-3; V: TRBV4-2; D: NA; DNA: TGTGCCAGCAGCCAAGAGGGCAGTATACAAGATACGCAGTATTTT; CDR3: CASSQEGSIQDTQYF
size: NA; J: TRBJ1-1; V: TRBV30; D: NA; DNA: TGTGCCTGGAGCCGTACTGCAGGGAGATTGGGTGAAGCTTTCTTT; CDR3: CAWSRTAGRLGEAFF
size: NA; J: TRBJ2-1; V: TRBV9; D: NA; DNA: TGTGCCAGCAGCGCGCGGAGAAATGAGCAGTTCTTC; CDR3: CASSARRNEQFF
size: NA; J: TRBJ1-5; V: TRBV10-2; D: NA; DNA: TGCGCCAGCAGTGGGTCGGGGGGGAGGAATCAGCCCCAGCATTTT; CDR3: CASSGSGGRNQPQHF
size: NA; J: TRBJ2-5; V: TRBV7-9; D: NA; DNA: TGTGCCAGCAGCCCAGTCTGGGGTCGGGGAGAGCAGTACTTC; CDR3: CASSPVWGRGEQYF
size: few; J: TRBJ1-4; V: TRBV20-1; D: TRBD1; DNA: TGCAGTGCAGGGACAGGCGCTAGTGAAAAACTGTTTTTT; CDR3: CSAGTGASEKLFF
size: NA; J: TRBJ1-2; V: TRBV12-3/TRBV12-4; D: NA; DNA: TGTGCCAGCAGTCCGAGACAGCTTTGGGGCTATGGCTACACCTTC; CDR3: CASSPRQLWGYGYTF
size: NA; J: TRBJ1-5; V: TRBV4-1; D: NA; DNA: TGCGCCAGCAGCTTTGTAGTCGGGGGTTTTCGCAATCAGCCCCAGCATTTT; CDR3: CASSFVVGGFRNQPQHF
size: few; J: TRBJ2-3; V: TRBV20-1; D: NA; DNA: TGCAGTGCTATGGGGGGTATACAGGTTCCTAGCACAGATACGCAGTATTTT; CDR3: CSAMGGIQVPSTDTQYF
size: NA; J: TRBJ1-2; V: TRBV6-5; D: NA; DNA: TGTGCCAGCAGCCAGGCTGGGGTCTATGGCTACACCTTC; CDR3: CASSQAGVYGYTF
size: NA; J: TRBJ2-7; V: TRBV20-1; D: NA; DNA: TGCAGTGGTCGGGACGGTTTCTCCTACGAGCAGTACTTC; CDR3: CSGRDGFSYEQYF
size: NA; J: TRBJ2-3; V: TRBV29-1; D: NA; DNA: TGCAGCGTTGAGGGGCGACAGGCGAATCTCCTGTATTTT; CDR3: CSVEGRQANLLYF
size: NA; J: TRBJ2-1; V: TRBV4-2; D: TRBD2; DNA: TGTGCCAGCAGCCAAGAGGGGAAAGCGGGAGGGCCGCGCAATGAGCAGTTCTTC; CDR3: CASSQEGKAGGPRNEQFF
size: NA; J: TRBJ2-5; V: TRBV5-5; D: NA; DNA: TGTGCCAGCAGCTTTTTCGGAGCAGAGACCCAGTACTTC; CDR3: CASSFFGAETQYF
size: NA; J: TRBJ2-3; V: TRBV20-1; D: NA; DNA: TGCAGTGCCGACAGAGACAGGACAGATACGCAGTATTTT; CDR3: CSADRDRTDTQYF
size: NA; J: TRBJ2-5; V: TRBV7-7; D: TRBD2; DNA: TGTGCCAGCAGCCCTAGCGGGGGGGGCCAAGAGACCCAGTACTTC; CDR3: CASSPSGGGQETQYF
size: NA; J: TRBJ2-3; V: TRBV9; D: NA; DNA: TGTGCCAGCAGCTCTATCCCTAGTGGGAGACAGGATACGCAGTATTTT; CDR3: CASSSIPSGRQDTQYF
size: NA; J: TRBJ2-6; V: TRBV12-3/TRBV12-4; D: NA; DNA: TGTGCCAGCGGACAGTCCGGGGCCAACGTCCTGACTTTC; CDR3: CASGQSGANVLTF
size: NA; J: TRBJ2-2; V: TRBV29-1; D: TRBD1; DNA: TGCAGCGTGGGATCTCGGACAGGGGGCATCACCGGGGAGCTGTTTTTT; CDR3: CSVGSRTGGITGELFF
size: NA; J: TRBJ1-2; V: TRBV20-1; D: NA; DNA: TGCAGTGCTAGACCACAGGCTAACTATGGCTACACCTTC; CDR3: CSARPQANYGYTF
size: once; J: TRBJ2-7; V: TRBV4-2; D: NA; DNA: TGTGCCAGCAGTTTCGCGGGTGGGCAGGGACCCTACGAGCAGTACTTC; CDR3: CASSFAGGQGPYEQYF
size: NA; J: TRBJ2-7; V: TRBV13; D: TRBD2; DNA: TGTGCCAGCACCCCGCGGCTAGCGGGAGGGCCAGGGCAGTACTTC; CDR3: CASTPRLAGGPGQYF
size: NA; J: TRBJ2-5; V: TRBV12-3/TRBV12-4; D: NA; DNA: TGTGCCAGCAACCGAAATGGCGGGCTGGAGACCCAGTACTTC; CDR3: CASNRNGGLETQYF
size: NA; J: TRBJ2-6; V: TRBV7-3; D: NA; DNA: TGTGCCAGCAGCCCGTCGACAGCCTCTGGGGCCAACGTCCTGACTTTC; CDR3: CASSPSTASGANVLTF
size: NA; J: TRBJ2-3; V: TRBV20-1; D: NA; DNA: TGCAGTGCTCCTAGCGCCTACACAGATACGCAGTATTTT; CDR3: CSAPSAYTDTQYF
size: NA; J: TRBJ2-2; V: TRBV28; D: TRBD2; DNA: TGTGCCAGCAGCCCACTGGTAGCGGGAGGGACCGGGGAGCTGTTTTTT; CDR3: CASSPLVAGGTGELFF
size: NA; J: TRBJ2-3; V: TRBV12-3/TRBV12-4; D: TRBD1; DNA: TGTGCCAGCAGAGCCGGGGGACAGGGCTGCGATACGCAGTATTTT; CDR3: CASRAGGQGCDTQYF
size: few; J: TRBJ1-2; V: TRBV4-1; D: NA; DNA: TGCGCCAGCAGCCAGCCGGCGAGGACAGCTAACTATGGCTACACCTTC; CDR3: CASSQPARTANYGYTF
size: NA; J: TRBJ2-7; V: TRBV4-1; D: NA; DNA: TGCGCCAGCAGCCAAGGTCTTTTTCGCTTGGCGGGGGCATACGAGCAGTACTTC; CDR3: CASSQGLFRLAGAYEQYF
size: NA; J: TRBJ2-1; V: TRBV12-3/TRBV12-4; D: TRBD2; DNA: TGTGCCAGCATCGTAGCGGGCCTCAATGAGCAGTTCTTC; CDR3: CASIVAGLNEQFF
size: few; J: TRBJ2-5; V: TRBV11-3; D: NA; DNA: TGTGCCAGCAGCCCCGAGGCGGGAAGGCAAGAGACCCAGTACTTC; CDR3: CASSPEAGRQETQYF
size: NA; J: TRBJ2-7; V: TRBV7-2; D: NA; DNA: TGTGCCAGCAGCTTAGGGTGGGCAAACTACGAGCAGTACTTC; CDR3: CASSLGWANYEQYF
size: few; J: TRBJ1-1; V: TRBV5-1; D: NA; DNA: TGCGCCAGCAGCATAGCACAGAGCATGAACACTGAAGCTTTCTTT; CDR3: CASSIAQSMNTEAFF